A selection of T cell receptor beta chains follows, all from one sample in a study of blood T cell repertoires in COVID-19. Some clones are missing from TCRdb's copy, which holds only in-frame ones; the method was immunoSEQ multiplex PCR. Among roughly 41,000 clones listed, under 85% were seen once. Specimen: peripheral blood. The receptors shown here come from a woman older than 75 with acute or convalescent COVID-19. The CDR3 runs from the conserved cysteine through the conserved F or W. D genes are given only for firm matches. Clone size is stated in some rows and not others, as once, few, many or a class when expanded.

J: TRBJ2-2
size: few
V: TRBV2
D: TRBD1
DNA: TGTGCCAGCAGTGAAGCCGGTGGGGGACAGGGAGGTCACGGGGAGCTGTTTTTT
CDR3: CASSEAGGGQGGHGELFF

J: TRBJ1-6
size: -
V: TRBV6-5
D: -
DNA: TGTGCCAGCACCTGGGGGGATTCAAATTCACCCCTCCACTTT
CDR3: CASTWGDSNSPLHF

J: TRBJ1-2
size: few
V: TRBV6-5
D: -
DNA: TGTGCCAGCAGTTGGAACCCAGGGGCCTCTGGCTACACCTTC
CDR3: CASSWNPGASGYTF

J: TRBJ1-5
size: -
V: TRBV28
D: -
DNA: TGTGCCAGCAGTCTTCCACGGGGACATGCGAAGCATTTT
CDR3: CASSLPRGHAKHF

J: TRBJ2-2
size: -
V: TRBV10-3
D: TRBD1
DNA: TGTGCCATCAGTGCCGGGACAGCGATCCCTCCGAACACCGGGGAGCTGTTTTTT
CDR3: CAISAGTAIPPNTGELFF

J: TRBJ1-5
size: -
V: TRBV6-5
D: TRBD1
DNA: TGTGCCACCAGGGGACAGTCAGGAAATCAGCCCCAGCATTTT
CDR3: CATRGQSGNQPQHF

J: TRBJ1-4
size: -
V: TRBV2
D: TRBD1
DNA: TGTGCCAGCAGTGAATGGGGGACAGGGGGCCTTTCTAATGAAAAACTGTTTTTT
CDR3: CASSEWGTGGLSNEKLFF

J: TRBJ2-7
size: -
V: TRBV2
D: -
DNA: TGTGCCAGCAGTGTAGACGGGCAGGGATATAACGAGCAGTACTTC
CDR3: CASSVDGQGYNEQYF

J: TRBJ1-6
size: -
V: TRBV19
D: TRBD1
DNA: TGTGCCAGTAGTGCCAGTATGGGAGGACAGGGGGCTTCACCCCTCCACTTT
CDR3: CASSASMGGQGASPLHF

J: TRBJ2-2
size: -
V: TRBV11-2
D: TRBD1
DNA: TGTGCCAGCAGCTTAACCGGGACAGGGAACACCGGGGAGCTGTTTTTT
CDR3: CASSLTGTGNTGELFF

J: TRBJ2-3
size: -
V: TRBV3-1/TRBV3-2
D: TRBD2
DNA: TGTGCCAGCAGCACAAGAGGGACCGGGACTAGCGGGGGGGCCTTTGATACGCAGTATTTT
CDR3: CASSTRGTGTSGGAFDTQYF

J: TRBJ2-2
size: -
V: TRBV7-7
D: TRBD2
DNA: TGTGCCAGCAGCTTATCCACTAGCGATACCGGGGAGCTGTTTTTT
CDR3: CASSLSTSDTGELFF

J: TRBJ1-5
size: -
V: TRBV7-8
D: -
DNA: TGTGCCAGCAGCTTAGGAGGGTATCAGCCCCAGCATTTT
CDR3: CASSLGGYQPQHF

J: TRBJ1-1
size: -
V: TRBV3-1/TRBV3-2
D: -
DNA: TGTGCCAGCAGCCAACGGGGGGGGACTGAAGCTTTCTTT
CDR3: CASSQRGGTEAFF

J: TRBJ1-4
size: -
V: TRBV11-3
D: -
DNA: TGTGCCAGCAGCCTAAGTGATGGGGCGCGTGAAAAACTGTTTTTT
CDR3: CASSLSDGAREKLFF

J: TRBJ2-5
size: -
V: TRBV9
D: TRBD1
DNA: TGTGCCAGCAGCTACGGGACAGTGAGGGGAGAGACCCAGTACTTC
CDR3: CASSYGTVRGETQYF

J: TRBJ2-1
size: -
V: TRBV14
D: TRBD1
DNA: TGTGCCAGCAGTTTGGACAGGGCCGCCAATGAGCAGTTCTTC
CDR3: CASSLDRAANEQFF

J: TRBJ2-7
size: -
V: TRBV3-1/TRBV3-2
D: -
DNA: TGTGCCAGCAGCCAAGGTCCAAACCCGGGTCTCTACGAGCAGTACTTC
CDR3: CASSQGPNPGLYEQYF

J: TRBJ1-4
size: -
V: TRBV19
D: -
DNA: TGTGCCAGTAGTATGAACAGCGGACGGGAAAAACTGTTTTTT
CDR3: CASSMNSGREKLFF

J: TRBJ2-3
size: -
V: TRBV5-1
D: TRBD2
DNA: TGCGCCAGCCTGAGCGGGGGATCAAAAACAGATACGCAGTATTTT
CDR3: CASLSGGSKTDTQYF

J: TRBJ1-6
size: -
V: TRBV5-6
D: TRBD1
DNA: TGTGCCAGCAGCCCGGACAGGCTTGTGTATAATTCACCCCTCCACTTT
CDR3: CASSPDRLVYNSPLHF

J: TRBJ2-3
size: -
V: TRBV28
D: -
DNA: TGTGCCAGCAGCCCTCTTGGTCGGGCGCAGTATTTT
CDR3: CASSPLGRAQYF

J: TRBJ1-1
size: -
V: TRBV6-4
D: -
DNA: TGTGCCAGCAGTCAACAGGCGAACACTGAAGCTTTCTTT
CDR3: CASSQQANTEAFF

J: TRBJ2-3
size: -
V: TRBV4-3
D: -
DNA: TGCGCCAGCAGCAGCCGGGAGTTGACAGATACGCAGTATTTT
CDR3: CASSSRELTDTQYF

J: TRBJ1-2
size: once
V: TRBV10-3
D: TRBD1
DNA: TGTGCCATCAGGGGGACAGGGGTGAATGGCTACACCTTC
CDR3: CAIRGTGVNGYTF

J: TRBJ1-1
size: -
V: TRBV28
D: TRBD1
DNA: TGTGCCAGCAGTTGGGACAGGAACACTGAAGCTTTCTTT
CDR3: CASSWDRNTEAFF

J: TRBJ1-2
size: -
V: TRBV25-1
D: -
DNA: TGTGCCAGCAGTGAAGGCGGGTTGGGAGGCTACACCTTC
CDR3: CASSEGGLGGYTF

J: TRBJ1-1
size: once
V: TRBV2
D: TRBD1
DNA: TGTGCCAGCAAATCCGACAGGGGCGATGTAGGCACTGAAGCTTTCTTT
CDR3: CASKSDRGDVGTEAFF

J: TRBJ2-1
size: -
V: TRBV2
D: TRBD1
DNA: TGTGCCAGCAGTGTTACCGGGACAGGGGGTGTCAATGAGCAGTTCTTC
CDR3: CASSVTGTGGVNEQFF

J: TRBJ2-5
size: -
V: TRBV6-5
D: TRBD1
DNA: TGTGCCAGCAGGCCACTCGACAGGGACCAAGAGACCCAGTACTTC
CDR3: CASRPLDRDQETQYF

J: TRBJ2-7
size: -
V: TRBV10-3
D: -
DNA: TGTGCCGCTAAGGGGGAGTACGAGCAGTACTTC
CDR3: CAAKGEYEQYF

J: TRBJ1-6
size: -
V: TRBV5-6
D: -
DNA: TGTGCCAGCAGCTTGGTGTCAGGGGCTTCACCCCTCCACTTT
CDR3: CASSLVSGASPLHF

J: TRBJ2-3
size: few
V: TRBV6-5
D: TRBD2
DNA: TGTGCCATCAATAGCGGGGGGGCAGGCACAGATACGCAGTATTTT
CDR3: CAINSGGAGTDTQYF

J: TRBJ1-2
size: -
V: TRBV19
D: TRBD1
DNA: TGTGCCAGTAGGGGCAGGGGGTCAGACTATGGCTACACCTTC
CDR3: CASRGRGSDYGYTF

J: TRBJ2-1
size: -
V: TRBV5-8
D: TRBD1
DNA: TGTGCCAGCAGCTTGGAATGGCAGGGGGCTTTAAATGAGCAGTTCTTC
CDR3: CASSLEWQGALNEQFF

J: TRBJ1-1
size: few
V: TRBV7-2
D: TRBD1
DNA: TGTGCCAGCAGCTTCGGACAGGTGGTGTACACTGAAGCTTTCTTT
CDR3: CASSFGQVVYTEAFF

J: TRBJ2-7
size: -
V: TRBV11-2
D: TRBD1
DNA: TGTGCCAGCAGCTTGGGACAGGGGACCTACGAGCAGTACTTC
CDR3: CASSLGQGTYEQYF

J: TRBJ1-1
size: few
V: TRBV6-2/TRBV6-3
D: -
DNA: TGTGCCAGCAGCCTATTCTCACAGAACACTGAAGCTTTCTTT
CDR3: CASSLFSQNTEAFF

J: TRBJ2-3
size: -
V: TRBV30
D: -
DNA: TGTGCCTGGAGAGTCGGAGGTGATACGCAGTATTTT
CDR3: CAWRVGGDTQYF

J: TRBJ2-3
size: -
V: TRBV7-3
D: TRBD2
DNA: TGTGCCAGCAGCCCAAGACTAGCGGGGGGGTCAGATACGCAGTATTTT
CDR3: CASSPRLAGGSDTQYF

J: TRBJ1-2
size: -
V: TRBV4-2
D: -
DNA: TGTGCCAGCAGCCCTAACGAGTGGGGCCTGCACTATGGCTACACCTTC
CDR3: CASSPNEWGLHYGYTF

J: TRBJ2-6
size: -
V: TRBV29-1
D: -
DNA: TGCAGCGTTCAACAGCCAAACTCTGGGGCCAACGTCCTGACTTTC
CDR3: CSVQQPNSGANVLTF

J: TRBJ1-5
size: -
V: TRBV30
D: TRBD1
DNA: TGTGCCTGGACCCCGGGACAGGGATCGGATCAGCCCCAGCATTTT
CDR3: CAWTPGQGSDQPQHF

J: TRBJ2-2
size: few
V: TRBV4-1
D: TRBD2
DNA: TGCGCCAGCAGGCTAGCGGGGGGGCCCGGGGAGCTGTTTTTT
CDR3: CASRLAGGPGELFF

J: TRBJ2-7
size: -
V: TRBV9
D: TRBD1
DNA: TGTGCCAGCAGCCCCAGACAGGGTACCTACGAGCAGTACTTC
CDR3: CASSPRQGTYEQYF

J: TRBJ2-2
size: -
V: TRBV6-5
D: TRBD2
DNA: TGTGCCAGCAGGCCACTAGCGAGCACCGGGGAGCTGTTTTTT
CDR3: CASRPLASTGELFF

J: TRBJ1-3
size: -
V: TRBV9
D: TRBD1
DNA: TGTGCCAGCAGCGTTCAGGCTAGGACAGGGGTGTCAAACACCATATATTTT
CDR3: CASSVQARTGVSNTIYF

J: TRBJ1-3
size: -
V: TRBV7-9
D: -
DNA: TGTGCCAGCAGCTTCTCAACAGGGCTGACTGGAAACACCATATATTTT
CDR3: CASSFSTGLTGNTIYF

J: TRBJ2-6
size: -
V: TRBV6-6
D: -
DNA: TGTGCCGGAGGGTCCGGGGCCAACGTCCTGACTTTC
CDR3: CAGGSGANVLTF